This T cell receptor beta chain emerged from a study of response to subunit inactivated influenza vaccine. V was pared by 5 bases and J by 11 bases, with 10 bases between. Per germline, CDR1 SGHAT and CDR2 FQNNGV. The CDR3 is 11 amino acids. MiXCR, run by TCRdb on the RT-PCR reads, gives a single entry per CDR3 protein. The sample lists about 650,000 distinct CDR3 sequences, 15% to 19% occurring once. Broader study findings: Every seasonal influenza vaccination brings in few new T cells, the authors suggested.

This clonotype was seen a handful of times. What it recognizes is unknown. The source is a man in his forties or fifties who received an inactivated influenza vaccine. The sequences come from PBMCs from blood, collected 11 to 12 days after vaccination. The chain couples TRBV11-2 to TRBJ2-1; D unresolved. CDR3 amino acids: CASSRGDQQFF. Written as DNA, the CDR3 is TGTGCCAGCAGCAGAGGAGACCAGCAGTTCTTC.